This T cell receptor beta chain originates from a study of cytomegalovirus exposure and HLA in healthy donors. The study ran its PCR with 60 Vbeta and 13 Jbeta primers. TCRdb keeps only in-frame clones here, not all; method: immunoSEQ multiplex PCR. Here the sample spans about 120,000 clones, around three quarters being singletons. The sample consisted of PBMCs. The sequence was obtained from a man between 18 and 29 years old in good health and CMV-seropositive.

CDR3 protein: CASGSGTGSYNEQFF. The CDR3 DNA follows: TGTGCCAGCGGATCCGGGACAGGCTCCTACAATGAGCAGTTCTTC. This rearrangement joins TRBV27 to TRBJ2-1; TRBD1 matches 8 bases. The V gene end was trimmed by 8 bases and the J gene end by 0 bases; junction bases not matched to a gene: 6. This CDR3 comprises 15 residues. CDR1 is MNHEY and CDR2 is SMNVEV in the germline V gene (reference sequence).